A single sample gave rise to the 7 T cell receptor beta chains below, sequenced in a study of T cell responses to AZD1222 COVID-19 vaccine. The repertoire was sequenced with immunoSEQ multiplex PCR; TCRdb's copy has only in-frame clones and lacks some. The data show 200,000 to 250,000 clones, roughly 94% seen once. Sequencing used peripheral blood, obtained 28 days after the second dose of the MenACWY control vaccine. The origin of the receptors is an adult who received the MenACWY meningococcal vaccine as a control.

This clone has only one observation. The chain has TRBV7-9 and TRBJ1-4; tentatively, D is TRBD1 (6 bases). V was shortened by 5 bases and J by 4 bases, with 14 bases between the two germline ends. Germline V lookup: CDR1 SEHNR, CDR2 FQNEAQ (reference sequence). CDR3 size: 15 residues. Here the CDR3 reads CASSPEGGRNEKLFF. The CDR3, as DNA: TGTGCCAGCAGCCCAGAAGGGGGGCGTAATGAAAAACTGTTTTTT.

The CDR3 loop is CASSSLRRMSSYEQYF. The DNA of the CDR3 is TGTGCCAGCAGTTCTCTGAGGCGGATGAGCTCCTACGAGCAGTACTTC. The chain couples TRBV28 to TRBJ2-7; D ambiguous. The V gene lost 4 bases and the J gene lost 0 bases, with 16 bases spanning the gap. Germline CDR1 MDHEN, CDR2 SYDVKM. The CDR3 runs to 16 residues.

The gene calls are TRBV9 and TRBJ1-3; D call uncertain. The V gene's germline CDR1 is SGDLS and CDR2 YYNGEE. V shed 4 bases and J shed 0 bases, with 14 bases lying between them. This CDR3 has 16 residues. In DNA, the CDR3 is TGTGCCAGCAGCCCGATTTCAGCAGGCTCTGGAAACACCATATATTTT. Translating gives CASSPISAGSGNTIYF.

This clone was observed once. The chain couples TRBV4-2 to TRBJ2-7; perhaps TRBD2 as D (6 bases). Germline lookup yields CDR1 LGHNA and CDR2 YNFKEQ. The CDR3 extends over 15 amino acids. The V and J ends lost 0 bases and 2 bases respectively, with 11 bases between them. As DNA, the CDR3 is TGTGCCAGCAGCCAAGAACGAGTAGCGGCCTACGAGCAGTACTTC. It yields the protein CASSQERVAAYEQYF.

This chain joins TRBV7-8 and TRBJ2-7; TRBD2 might be the D (5 bases). This CDR3 contains 15 residues. V dropped 1 base and J dropped 2 bases, with 12 bases sitting between them. Germline CDR1 SGHVS, CDR2 FQNEAQ. The chain's CDR3 is CASSLGLASTYEQYF. CDR3 DNA sequence: TGTGCCAGCAGCTTAGGGTTGGCTAGCACCTACGAGCAGTACTTC. The full variable domain, with the rest looked up from reference TRBV7-8 and TRBJ2-7, is GAGVSQSPRYKVAKRGQDVALRCDPISGHVSLFWYQQALGQGPEFLTYFQNEAQLDKSGLPSDRFFAERPEGSVSTLKIQRTQQEDSAVYLCASSLGLASTYEQYFGPGTRLTVT.

The V call is TRBV25-1, the J call TRBJ1-6; possibly TRBD1 for D (5 bases). There are 13 residues in the CDR3. The ends were cut back, 2 bases at V and 14 bases at J, with 13 bases in the middle. The V gene's germline CDR1 is MGHDK and CDR2 SYGVNS. CDR3 in DNA: TGTGCCAGCAGTGAAGGGGACGGCGGGGCCCTCCACTTT. Translation: CASSEGDGGALHF.

The rearrangement uses TRBV7-3 and TRBJ2-1, with 10 bases lining up with TRBD2. V lost 2 bases, J lost 4 bases, and 8 bases stayed unmatched. The V gene's germline CDR1 is SGHTA and CDR2 FQGTGA. CDR3 length: 17 amino acids. Here the CDR3 reads CASSLEASGSVYNEQFF. Written as DNA, the CDR3 is TGTGCCAGCAGCTTAGAGGCTAGCGGGAGTGTGTACAATGAGCAGTTCTTC. Full variable domain (rest looked up from reference TRBV7-3 and TRBJ2-1): GAGVSQTPSNKVTEKGKYVELRCDPISGHTALYWYRQSLGQGPEFLIYFQGTGAADDSGLPNDRFFAVRPEGSVSTLKIQRTERGDSAVYLCASSLEASGSVYNEQFFGPGTRLTVL.